The 13 T cell receptor beta chains below were found in one sample sequenced in a study of blood T cell repertoires in COVID-19. The assay was immunoSEQ multiplex PCR, and TCRdb's table has in-frame clones only and misses some. Of over 100,000 clones listed, about 91% are singletons. Specimen: peripheral blood. The receptor set was obtained from a man in his late teens or twenties with acute or convalescent COVID-19.

This rearrangement joins TRBV28 to TRBJ1-1, with 9 positions matching TRBD1. Looked up from germline, CDR1 is MDHEN and CDR2 is SYDVKM. V was pared by 2 bases and J by 4 bases, with 8 bases of the junction left unmatched. This CDR3 contains 16 residues. The CDR3, as DNA: TGTGCCAGCAGTTTAGGGACAGGGAAAGGGACCACTGAAGCTTTCTTT. Translated, it gives CASSLGTGKGTTEAFF.

The CDR3 DNA follows: TGTGCCAGCACTCTCGCCTGGCAGAACACTGAAGCTTTCTTT. Encoded protein: CASTLAWQNTEAFF. The chain has TRBV2 and TRBJ1-1; the D is unclear. This CDR3 spans 14 amino acids. CDR1 and CDR2 (germline): SNHLY, FYNNEI. V was trimmed by 7 bases and J by 1 base, leaving 13 bases between them.

This clone was found once. V usage is TRBV4-1 and J usage is TRBJ1-1; the match to TRBD1 covers 7 bases. The V segment lost 0 bases and the J segment 5 bases; nucleotides outside the gene matches: 6. The CDR3 covers 15 residues. The germline CDR1 and CDR2 sequences are MGHRA and YSYEKL. The CDR3 spells CASSQEGQVETEAFF. The DNA of the CDR3 is TGCGCCAGCAGCCAAGAAGGACAGGTAGAAACTGAAGCTTTCTTT.

The chain has TRBV6-2 or TRBV6-3 and TRBJ1-3; a weak D match, TRBD1 (6 bases). This CDR3 is 15 amino acids long. The V gene lost 2 bases and the J gene lost 0 bases, with 8 bases spanning the gap. Germline V gene lookup returns CDR1 MNHEY and CDR2 SVGEGT. The CDR3 protein is CASSYDRSSGNTIYF. In DNA form, the CDR3 reads TGTGCCAGCAGTTACGACAGGTCCTCTGGAAACACCATATATTTT.

The V and J genes are TRBV6-1 and TRBJ2-7; 10 bases fit TRBD2. CDR1 is MNHNS and CDR2 is SASEGT in the germline V gene. CDR3 size: 17 residues. V shed 3 bases, J shed 5 bases, and the junction held 13 bases outside the gene matches. Here the CDR3 reads CASSEAASGRAVHEQYF. The CDR3 DNA follows: TGTGCCAGCAGTGAGGCTGCGAGCGGGAGGGCCGTCCACGAGCAGTACTTC.

CDR3 sequence reads: CASSIRTGAGANVLTF. Here the CDR3 DNA reads TGTGCCAGTAGTATAAGGACAGGGGCTGGGGCCAACGTCCTGACTTTC. J is TRBJ2-6 and V is TRBV19; TRBD1 matches at 9 bases. The V and J ends lost 2 bases and 2 bases, in that order; junction bases with no gene match: 1. The CDR3 is 16 residues long. Germline V gene lookup returns CDR1 LNHDA and CDR2 SQIVND (reference sequence).

The gene calls are TRBV5-1 and TRBJ2-5, with a possible D match to TRBD1 (6 bases). The length of the CDR3 is 15 residues. From germline, CDR1 is SGHRS and CDR2 YFSETQ. Trimming pared 0 bases from V and 1 base from J, leaving 10 bases between. The CDR3 DNA is TGCGCCAGCAGCTTGGACAGGGCCGTCCAAGAGACCCAGTACTTC. Translating gives CASSLDRAVQETQYF. Supplemented by reference TRBV5-1 and TRBJ2-5, the full variable domain reads KAGVTQTPRYLIKTRGQQVTLSCSPISGHRSVSWYQQTPGQGLQFLFEYFSETQRNKGNFPGRFSGRQFSNSRSEMNVSTLELGDSALYLCASSLDRAVQETQYFGPGTRLLVL.

This clone was seen only once. The chain is built from TRBV9 and TRBJ2-3; weak D call: TRBD2 (5 bases). Germline V gives CDR1 SGDLS, CDR2 YYNGEE. The ends were cut back, 4 bases at V and 0 bases at J, with 12 bases in the middle. This CDR3 contains 15 residues. Here the CDR3 DNA reads TGTGCCAGCAGCCTGGCTCTAGCCAGCACAGATACGCAGTATTTT. This encodes CASSLALASTDTQYF.

The chain is built from TRBV7-9 and TRBJ1-1, with D possibly being TRBD1 (5 bases). The V gene lost 4 bases and the J gene lost 5 bases, with 14 bases spanning the gap. Germline V CDR1 and CDR2: SEHNR, FQNEAQ (reference sequence). The CDR3 is 14 residues long. The DNA for the CDR3 is TGTGCCAGCAGCTCTATGGGGGGAGGTACTGAAGCTTTCTTT. Protein product: CASSSMGGGTEAFF.

This rearrangement joins TRBV10-3 to TRBJ1-1; tentatively, D is TRBD1 (5 bases). CDR3 size: 12 residues. The ends were cut back, 5 bases at V and 1 base at J, with 5 bases in the middle. CDR1 is ENHRY and CDR2 is SYGVKD in the germline V gene. CDR3 sequence: CAISQGNTEAFF. CDR3 nucleotide sequence: TGTGCCATCAGTCAGGGGAACACTGAAGCTTTCTTT.

The genes are TRBV2 and TRBJ1-5, with D possibly TRBD1 on 5 matching bases. Germline V gene sequence: CDR1 SNHLY, CDR2 FYNNEI. V lost 6 bases, J lost 0 bases, and 12 bases lay in between. CDR3 length: 15 residues. CDR3 sequence reads: CASRFDSSSNQPQHF. In DNA, the CDR3 is TGTGCCAGCAGATTCGACAGCTCTAGCAATCAGCCCCAGCATTTT.

The chain has TRBV5-4 and TRBJ1-2; possible D gene TRBD1, 5 bases. V was shortened by 1 base and J by 1 base, with 17 bases between the two germline ends. This CDR3 has 17 residues. The V gene's germline CDR1 is SGHNT and CDR2 YYREEE (reference sequence). CDR3 amino acids: CASSLYQGGEFNYGYTF. Written as DNA, the CDR3 is TGTGCCAGCAGCTTGTATCAGGGTGGGGAATTTAACTATGGCTACACCTTC.

This clone was seen only once. The chain has TRBV4-1 and TRBJ1-1; 8 nucleotides align to TRBD1. Germline V gives CDR1 MGHRA, CDR2 YSYEKL. V was clipped by 0 bases and J by 4 bases; unmatched bases: 7. The CDR3 totals 16 residues. CDR3 amino acids: CASSQDQGTGRTEAFF. The CDR3 region has the DNA TGCGCCAGCAGCCAAGATCAAGGGACAGGACGCACTGAAGCTTTCTTT.